The 8 T cell receptor beta chains below come from one sample, sequenced in a study of cytomegalovirus exposure and HLA in healthy donors. 60 Vbeta and 13 Jbeta primers were used in PCR. Repertoires were generated with immunoSEQ multiplex PCR, while TCRdb's copy carries only in-frame clones and drops some. The table lists 150,000 to 200,000 clones, 78% of them singletons. The sequenced material came from PBMCs. The receptors here all came from a woman aged 25-40 years in good health and CMV-seropositive.

The V and J genes are TRBV2 and TRBJ1-1, with unresolved D. The CDR3 loop spans 11 amino acids. Trimming pared 5 bases from V and 5 bases from J, leaving 6 bases between. Germline V lookup: CDR1 SNHLY, CDR2 FYNNEI. The CDR3 sequence is CASSLLTEAFF. CDR3 bases: TGTGCCAGCAGTCTGTTGACTGAAGCTTTCTTT.

The rearrangement uses TRBV5-4 and TRBJ1-4, with a tentative D call TRBD1 (5 bases). This CDR3 has 14 residues. Germline V gene sequence: CDR1 SGHNT, CDR2 YYREEE (reference sequence). Trimming removed 3 bases from V and 4 bases from J, with 10 bases in between. CDR3 sequence reads: CASSSGGINEKLFF. The CDR3 nucleotides are TGTGCCAGCAGCTCCGGGGGTATTAATGAAAAACTGTTTTTT.

Concerning this clone: Mismatch with germline at one junction end may stem from a read error. The chain couples TRBV7-9 to TRBJ2-1, with no clear D. Per the germline V gene, CDR1 is SEHNR and CDR2 is FQNEAQ (reference sequence). The CDR3 is 15 amino acids. CDR3 residues: CSSSLDVAINNEQFF. Written as DNA, the CDR3 is TGTTCCAGCAGCTTAGATGTGGCAATAAACAATGAGCAGTTCTTC.

This chain joins TRBV19 and TRBJ2-5; maybe TRBD1 (6 bases). Germline CDR1 is LNHDA and CDR2 is SQIVND (reference sequence). The CDR3 has 13 residues. Trimming took 5 bases from V and 5 from J, leaving 12 bases between them. The CDR3 spells CASSRRGDETQYF. The CDR3 DNA follows: TGTGCCAGTAGTCGCAGGGGCGACGAGACCCAGTACTTC.

V is TRBV7-6 and J is TRBJ1-4, with D perhaps TRBD1 (6 bases). Germline-derived CDR1 and CDR2 are SGHVS and FNYEAQ. The V end lost 8 bases, the J end lost 3 bases, and 10 bases lay between the germline ends. The CDR3 length is 13 residues. The CDR3 sequence: CASAKGANEKLFF. The CDR3 DNA reads TGTGCCAGCGCTAAGGGGGCTAATGAAAAACTGTTTTTT.

This clone was seen just once. The rearrangement links TRBV30 to TRBJ2-1; TRBD2 matches 13 bases. Losses at the gene ends were 3 bases for V and 8 bases for J; bases not matched to a gene: 7. CDR1 is GTSNPN, CDR2 SVGIG, per germline (reference sequence). The CDR3 has 15 residues. CDR3 DNA: TGTGCCTGGAGCGGTACTAGCGGGAGGGCCTATGAGCAGTTCTTC. This translates into CAWSGTSGRAYEQFF.

This clone was seen once. The chain joins TRBV30 to TRBJ2-1, with 7 positions matching TRBD1. The V gene end was trimmed by 5 bases and the J gene end by 5 bases; junction bases not matched to a gene: 12. CDR3 length: 15 residues. Germline CDR1 GTSNPN, CDR2 SVGIG (reference sequence). The CDR3 DNA reads TGTGCCTGGGCCTCAACAGGGGTCGGGAACAATGAGCAGTTCTTC. It encodes CAWASTGVGNNEQFF.

The chain combines TRBV7-3 with TRBJ2-7; D is perhaps TRBD2 (6 bases). Germline V gene data show CDR1 as SGHTA and CDR2 as FQGTGA. Trimming stripped 5 bases from V and 5 bases from J, with 16 bases between. This CDR3 spans 14 amino acids. The CDR3 coding sequence is TGTGCCAGCAGCCTCCGGGGCGGGGTCCACGAGCAGTACTTC. This encodes CASSLRGGVHEQYF.